A selection of T cell receptor beta chains follows, all from one sample in a study of response to subunit inactivated influenza vaccine. TCRdb called the RT-PCR reads again in MiXCR, with one record for every CDR3 protein. The sample has approximately 300,000 distinct CDR3 sequences, 22% seen once. Sequenced material: PBMCs from blood, taken about 20 months after vaccination. All receptors derive from a man between 50 and 70 years old who received an inactivated influenza vaccine. Each CDR3 is given with its conserved first and last residue. Each record gives: V gene, D gene, clone size, J gene, CDR3 protein, CDR3 DNA. The D gene is left open where the match is weak. Not all rows give a size; the values are once, few, many and, for expanded clones, a class.

TRBV4-1	NA	few	TRBJ1-5	CASSQDDYSNQPQHF	TGCGCCAGCAGCCAAGACGACTATAGCAATCAGCCCCAGCATTTT
TRBV7-3	NA	few	TRBJ1-1	CASSAGARDTEAFF	TGTGCCAGCAGCGCAGGGGCAAGGGACACTGAAGCTTTCTTT
TRBV15	NA	few	TRBJ1-5	CATSPGVYSNQPQHF	TGTGCCACCAGCCCAGGGGTTTATAGCAATCAGCCCCAGCATTTT
TRBV4-3	NA	NA	TRBJ2-3	CASSQDRGVNTDTQYF	TGCGCCAGCAGCCAAGATAGGGGCGTAAACACAGATACGCAGTATTTT
TRBV7-9	NA	few	TRBJ1-5	CASSFGDTNQPQHF	TGTGCCAGCAGCTTTGGGGATACGAATCAGCCCCAGCATTTT
TRBV6-1	TRBD2	few	TRBJ2-3	CASSAQLATFTDTQYF	TGTGCCAGCAGTGCCCAACTAGCGACTTTCACAGATACGCAGTATTTT
TRBV11-3	NA	NA	TRBJ1-1	CASSPNSLNTEAFF	TGTGCCAGCAGCCCCAACAGTTTGAACACTGAAGCTTTCTTT
TRBV11-3	NA	once	TRBJ2-3	CASSPGVADTQYF	TGTGCCAGCAGCCCAGGGGTCGCAGATACGCAGTATTTT
TRBV2	NA	few	TRBJ1-1	CASTRLNTEAFF	TGTGCCAGCACTCGCTTGAACACTGAAGCTTTCTTT
TRBV29-1	TRBD1	few	TRBJ1-1	CSHTLGGPTEAFF	TGCAGTCATACCTTAGGGGGCCCCACTGAAGCTTTCTTT
TRBV7-7	TRBD2	few	TRBJ2-1	CASSLSLAGQQFF	TGTGCTAGCAGCTTATCCCTAGCGGGTCAGCAGTTCTTC
TRBV20-1	NA	many	TRBJ1-2	CSAKDGTYGYTF	TGCAGTGCTAAGGACGGTACCTATGGCTACACCTTC
TRBV10-3	NA	NA	TRBJ1-1	CASEGGDTEAFF	TGTGCCAGCGAGGGGGGGGACACTGAAGCTTTCTTT
TRBV5-1	TRBD1	NA	TRBJ1-2	CASSKGQSYGYTF	TGCGCCAGCAGCAAGGGACAGAGCTATGGCTACACCTTC
TRBV12-3/TRBV12-4	NA	NA	TRBJ2-1	CASSLGWNWNEQFF	TGTGCCAGCAGTTTAGGGTGGAATTGGAATGAGCAGTTCTTC
TRBV12-3/TRBV12-4	NA	NA	TRBJ2-7	CATRGTGYEQYF	TGTGCCACCAGAGGGACTGGATACGAGCAGTACTTC
TRBV12-3/TRBV12-4	NA	many	TRBJ1-6	CATSNSYNSPLHF	TGTGCCACCTCTAACTCCTATAATTCACCCCTCCACTTT
TRBV20-1	TRBD1	NA	TRBJ1-2	CSAPRPGGTYGYTF	TGCAGTGCCCCCCGGCCAGGGGGCACCTATGGCTACACCTTC
TRBV7-7	TRBD1	NA	TRBJ2-5	CASSAGQAQETQYF	TGTGCCAGCAGCGCCGGACAGGCGCAAGAGACCCAGTACTTC
TRBV4-3	TRBD1	few	TRBJ1-2	CASSQGSGGIYGYTF	TGCGCCAGCAGCCAAGGCTCAGGGGGCATCTATGGCTACACCTTC
TRBV20-1	NA	few	TRBJ1-2	CSARPRQYYGYTF	TGCAGTGCTAGACCTCGACAGTACTATGGCTACACCTTC
TRBV7-9	TRBD1	NA	TRBJ2-5	CASSLTRQGAGETQYF	TGTGCCAGCAGCTTAACACGACAGGGGGCAGGTGAGACCCAGTACTTC
TRBV4-2	TRBD1	NA	TRBJ2-2	CASSQERIRTGTGELFF	TGTGCCAGCAGCCAAGAAAGGATCCGGACAGGCACCGGGGAGCTGTTTTTT